This TCR beta chain derives from a study of blood T cells in healthy people across ages. Study-level information: For every two T cells, template switching captured about one barcoded beta molecule.

Sample-barcoded 5' priming and a J-beta primer mix drove a second PCR of about 6 to 12 cycles. A 12-random-nucleotide template-switch adaptor tagged each cDNA molecule. One entry per CDR3 protein, called by TCRdb with MiXCR from the 5' RACE reads. Seen here are more than 600,000 distinct CDR3 sequences, roughly 25% observed once, and the top ten hold 9% to 9.5%. Every donor contributed roughly 10 milliliters of peripheral blood by blood draw. These records were also assigned to another study, of T cells of mothers and their children.

Material: blood. The TCR originated in a boy aged 5 to 17 in good health.

The CDR3 reads CASSDYKDREGGNSPLHF. CDR3 DNA: TGTGCCAGCAGTGACTATAAAGACAGGGAAGGGGGGAATTCACCCCTCCACTTT. The chain employs TRBV25-1 and TRBJ1-6; 7 bases map to TRBD1. Germline lookup yields CDR1 MGHDK and CDR2 SYGVNS. This CDR3 is 18 amino acids long. The V gene end was trimmed by 3 bases and the J gene end by 7 bases; junction bases not matched to a gene: 15.